This TCR beta chain was captured by sequencing in a study of T-cell memory formation after mild COVID-19. About the research overall: TCR clusters were largely donor specific.

CDR1 DFQATT and CDR2 SNEGSKA come from the germline V gene (reference sequence). Unmatched junction bases numbered 2, after V lost 1 base and J lost 7 bases. This CDR3 has 13 amino acids. Study-wide results and limits: For second-wave clones that peaked at day 37, SARS-CoV-2 specificity went unverified. Shrinking CD4+ clones resided mostly in CM and EM, and CD8+ ones in EMRA.

5'RACE primed from the constant segment yielded TCR alpha and TCR beta cDNA libraries bearing sample barcodes and UMIs. TCRdb ran MiXCR on the 5' RACE reads and lists one entry per CDR3 protein. The table includes about 430,000 distinct CDR3 sequences, roughly 17% detected once. The sample holds a few counts of this clonotype. The antigen remains undetermined. The clonotype was recovered from a man aged 18 to 35 who had mild COVID-19 (a few samples of this study predate the infection). Cell type and time point are not known. Sequenced: PBMCs or a T cell subset sorted from them (not recorded which). The J gene is TRBJ2-1, the V gene TRBV20-1; 9 positions agree with TRBD2. The CDR3 DNA reads TGCAGTGCTAGAGTCCTAGCGGGGAATGAGCAGTTCTTC. Translating it yields CSARVLAGNEQFF.